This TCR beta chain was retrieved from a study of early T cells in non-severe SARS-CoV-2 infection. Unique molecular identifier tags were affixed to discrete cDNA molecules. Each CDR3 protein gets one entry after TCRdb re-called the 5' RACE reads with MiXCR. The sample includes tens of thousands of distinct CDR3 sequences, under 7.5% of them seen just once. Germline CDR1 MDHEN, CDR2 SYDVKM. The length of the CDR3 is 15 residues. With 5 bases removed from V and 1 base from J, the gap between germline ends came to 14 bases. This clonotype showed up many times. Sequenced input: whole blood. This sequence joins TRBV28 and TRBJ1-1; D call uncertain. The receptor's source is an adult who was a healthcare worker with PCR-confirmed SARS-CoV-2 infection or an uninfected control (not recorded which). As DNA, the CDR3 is TGTGCCAGCAGTCACTCGAGTGCCGAGAACACTGAAGCTTTCTTT. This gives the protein CASSHSSAENTEAFF.